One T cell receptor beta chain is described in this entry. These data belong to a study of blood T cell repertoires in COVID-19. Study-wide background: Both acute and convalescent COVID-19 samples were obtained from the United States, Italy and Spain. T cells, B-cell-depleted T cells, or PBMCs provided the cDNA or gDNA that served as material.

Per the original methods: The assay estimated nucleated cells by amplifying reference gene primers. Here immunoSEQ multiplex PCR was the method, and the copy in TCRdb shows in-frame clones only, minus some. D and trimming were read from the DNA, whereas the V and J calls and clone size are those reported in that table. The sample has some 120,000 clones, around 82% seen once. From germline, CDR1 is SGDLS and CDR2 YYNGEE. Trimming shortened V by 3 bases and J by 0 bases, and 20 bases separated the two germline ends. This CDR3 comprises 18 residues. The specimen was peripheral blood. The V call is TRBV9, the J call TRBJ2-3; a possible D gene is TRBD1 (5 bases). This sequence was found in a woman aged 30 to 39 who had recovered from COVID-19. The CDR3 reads CASSARQGPDLSTDTQYF. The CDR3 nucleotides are TGTGCCAGCAGCGCCCGGCAGGGCCCAGACCTTAGCACAGATACGCAGTATTTT.